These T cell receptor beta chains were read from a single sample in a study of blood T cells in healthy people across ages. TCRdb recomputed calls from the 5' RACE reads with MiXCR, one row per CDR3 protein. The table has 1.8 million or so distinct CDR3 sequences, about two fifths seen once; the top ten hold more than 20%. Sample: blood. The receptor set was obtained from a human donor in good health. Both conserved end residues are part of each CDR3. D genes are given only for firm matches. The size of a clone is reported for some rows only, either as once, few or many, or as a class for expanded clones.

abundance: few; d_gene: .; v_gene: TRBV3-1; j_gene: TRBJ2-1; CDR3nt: TGTGCCAGCAGCCAAGAGTACAGCGCTAATGAGCAGTTCTTC; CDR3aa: CASSQEYSANEQFF
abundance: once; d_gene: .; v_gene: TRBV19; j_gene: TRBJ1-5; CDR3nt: TGTGCCAGTAGTATTGGGGGGGACAATAATCGGAATCAGCCCCAGCATTTT; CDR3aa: CASSIGGDNNRNQPQHF
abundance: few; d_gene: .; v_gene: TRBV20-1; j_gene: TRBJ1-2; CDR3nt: TGCAGTGCCTCTCAGGGTATCGATGGCTACACCTTC; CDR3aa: CSASQGIDGYTF
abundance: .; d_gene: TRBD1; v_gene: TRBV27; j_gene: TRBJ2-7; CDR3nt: TGTGCCAGTACCGGGACAGGGGCTGACGAGCAGTACTTC; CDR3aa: CASTGTGADEQYF
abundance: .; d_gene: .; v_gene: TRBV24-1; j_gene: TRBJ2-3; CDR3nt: TGTGCCACAGAAGAGATCGGACCCACTTTGAAGGGCACAGATACGCAGTATTTT; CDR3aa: CATEEIGPTLKGTDTQYF
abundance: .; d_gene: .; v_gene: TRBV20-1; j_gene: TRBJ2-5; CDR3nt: TGCAGTGCTAGAGATCTTAAGGGGACCCAGTACTTC; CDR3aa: CSARDLKGTQYF
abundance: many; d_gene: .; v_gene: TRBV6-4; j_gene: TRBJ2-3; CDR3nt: TGTGCCAGCAGTGACTCCGCCGGCCGCACAGATACGCAGTATTTT; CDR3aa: CASSDSAGRTDTQYF
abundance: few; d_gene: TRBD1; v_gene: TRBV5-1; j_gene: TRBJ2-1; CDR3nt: TGCGCCAGCAGCTTTTCCCCCCTCGGGACAGGGGGGGGAAAGAAGTTCTTC; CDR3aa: CASSFSPLGTGGGKKFF
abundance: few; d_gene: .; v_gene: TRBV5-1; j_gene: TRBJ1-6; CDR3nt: TGCGCCAGCAGCTTGCAGGACAGACATAATTCACCCCTCCACTTT; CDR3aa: CASSLQDRHNSPLHF
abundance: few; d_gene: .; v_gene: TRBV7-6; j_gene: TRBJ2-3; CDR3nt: TGTGCCAGCAGCTTCAGCTGGCAGCTTACAGATACGCAGTATTTT; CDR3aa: CASSFSWQLTDTQYF
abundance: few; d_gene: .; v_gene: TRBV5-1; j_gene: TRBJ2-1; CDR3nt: TGCGCCAGCACTCTGGCCCCCGGTGGGAATGAGCAGTTCTTC; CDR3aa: CASTLAPGGNEQFF
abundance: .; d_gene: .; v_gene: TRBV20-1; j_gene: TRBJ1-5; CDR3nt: TGCAGTGCAATGGACAGACCCAATCAGCCCCAGCATTTT; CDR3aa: CSAMDRPNQPQHF
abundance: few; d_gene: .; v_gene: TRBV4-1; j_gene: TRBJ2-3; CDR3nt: TGCGCCAGCAGCCACTTGCCGCCAGATACGCAGTATTTT; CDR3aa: CASSHLPPDTQYF
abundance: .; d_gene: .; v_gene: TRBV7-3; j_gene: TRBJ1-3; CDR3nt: TGTGCCAGCAGCTTATCGGGAGGGACTGGAAACACCATATATTTT; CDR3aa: CASSLSGGTGNTIYF
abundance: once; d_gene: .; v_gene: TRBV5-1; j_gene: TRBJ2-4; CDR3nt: .; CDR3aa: CASSVATGTVVLYF
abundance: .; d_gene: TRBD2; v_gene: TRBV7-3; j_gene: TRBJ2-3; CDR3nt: TGTGCCAGCAGCGTAGGGACTAGAGGTAGCACAGATACGCAGTATTTT; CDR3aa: CASSVGTRGSTDTQYF
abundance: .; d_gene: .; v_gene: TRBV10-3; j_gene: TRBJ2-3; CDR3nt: TGTGCCATCAGTGAGTCGAGTCGGGGCAGCACAGATACGCAGTATTTT; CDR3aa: CAISESSRGSTDTQYF
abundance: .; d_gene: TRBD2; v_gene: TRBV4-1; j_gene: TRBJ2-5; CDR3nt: TGCGCCAGCAGCCAAGCTAGCGGGGGGGAAGAGACCCAGTACTTC; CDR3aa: CASSQASGGEETQYF
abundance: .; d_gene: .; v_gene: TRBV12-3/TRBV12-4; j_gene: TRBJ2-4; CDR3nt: TGTGCCAGCAGTTTCTTCCGGGGCTCGGAGGAGCAGTACTTC; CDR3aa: CASSFFRGSEEQYF
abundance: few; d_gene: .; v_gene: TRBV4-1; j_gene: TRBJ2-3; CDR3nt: TGCGCCAGCAGCCAAGCGAAGCGGAGCACAGATACGCAGTATTTT; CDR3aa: CASSQAKRSTDTQYF
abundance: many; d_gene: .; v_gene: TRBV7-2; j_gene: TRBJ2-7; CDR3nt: TGTGCCAGCAGTTCTCCCGGGGGGCCCTACGAGCAGTACTTC; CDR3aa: CASSSPGGPYEQYF
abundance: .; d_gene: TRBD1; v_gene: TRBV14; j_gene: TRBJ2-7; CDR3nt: TGTGCCAGCAGCCAAGGACCCGGACAGGGCCCCAAAGAGCAGTACTTC; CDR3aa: CASSQGPGQGPKEQYF
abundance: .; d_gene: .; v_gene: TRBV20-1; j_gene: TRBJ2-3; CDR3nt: TGCAGTGCTAGACGGAGCCAAGGGGGAAGCACAGATACGCAGTATTTT; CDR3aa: CSARRSQGGSTDTQYF